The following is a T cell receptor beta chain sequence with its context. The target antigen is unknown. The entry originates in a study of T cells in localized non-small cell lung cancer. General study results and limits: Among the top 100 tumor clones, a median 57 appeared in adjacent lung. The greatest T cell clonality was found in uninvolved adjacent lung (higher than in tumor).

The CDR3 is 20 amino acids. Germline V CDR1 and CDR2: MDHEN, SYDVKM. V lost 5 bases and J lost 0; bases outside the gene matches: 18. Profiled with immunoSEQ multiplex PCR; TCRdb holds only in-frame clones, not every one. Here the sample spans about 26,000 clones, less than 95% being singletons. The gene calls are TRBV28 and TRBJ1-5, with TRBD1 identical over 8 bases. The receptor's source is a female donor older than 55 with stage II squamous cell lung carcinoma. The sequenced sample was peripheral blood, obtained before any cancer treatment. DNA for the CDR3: TGTGCCAGCAGTCTTCCCCTGTCCTCTACAGGGGGGGATAGCAATCAGCCCCAGCATTTT. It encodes CASSLPLSSTGGDSNQPQHF.